A selection of T cell receptor beta chains follows, all from one sample in a study of CD8+CD57+ T cells in acquired aplastic anemia. TCRdb reprocessed the reads via MiXCR and lists one record per CDR3 protein. The data show over 150,000 distinct CDR3 sequences, 71% seen once. Sequencing was performed on sorted CD4+, CD8+, or CD8+CD57+ T cells (not recorded which) from PBMCs. The receptor source for this set is a human donor with aplastic anemia. Both conserved end residues are part of each CDR3. The D gene is left open where the match is weak. Part of the rows lack a size; the others show once, few, many or a class for expanded clones.

D	size	V	J	DNA	CDR3
NA	few	TRBV7-3	TRBJ2-7	TGTGCCAGCAGCTCAAGAGGCAGGGAAGGCTACGAGCAGTACTTC	CASSSRGREGYEQYF
NA	once	TRBV10-3	TRBJ1-1	TGTGCCATCAGTGCGGCCCGCGGAGCTTTCTTT	CAISAARGAFF
NA	NA	TRBV25-1	TRBJ1-1	TGTGCCAGCAGTGAGGCAGGGAGGACTGAAGCTTTCTTT	CASSEAGRTEAFF
TRBD1	few	TRBV20-1	TRBJ2-1	TGCAGTGCTACCTACGGACAGGGGTCAGACAATGAGCAGTTCTTC	CSATYGQGSDNEQFF
TRBD2	many	TRBV7-8	TRBJ2-1	TGTGCCAGCAGCTTAGGGAGCGGGAGGGCCTACAATGAGCAGTTCTTC	CASSLGSGRAYNEQFF
NA	NA	TRBV10-3	TRBJ1-1	TGTGCCATCAGTGAGTCAACGGCTGAAGCTTTCTTT	CAISESTAEAFF
NA	NA	TRBV7-6	TRBJ1-2	TGTGCCAGCAGCTCTGGCAGAGGGGATGGCTACACCTTC	CASSSGRGDGYTF
NA	NA	TRBV10-3	TRBJ1-1	TGTGCCATCAGTGCTCGGGATGTTGAAGCTTTCTTT	CAISARDVEAFF
TRBD2	NA	TRBV2	TRBJ2-3	TGTGCCAGCAGTGTTGGGGCGGGAGCCCCCGGGCCAGATACGCAGTATTTT	CASSVGAGAPGPDTQYF
NA	NA	TRBV24-1	TRBJ1-2	TGTGCCACCAGTGATTTGGGGGGCCGGGAAGGCTACACCTTC	CATSDLGGREGYTF
NA	NA	TRBV15	TRBJ1-1	TGTGCCGCCAGCAGAGATAACGGGAGGGGTGAAGCTTTCTTT	CAASRDNGRGEAFF
TRBD2	NA	TRBV12-3/TRBV12-4	TRBJ2-7	TGTGCCAGCAGGTCGGGACTAGCGGGGTCCTACGAGCAGTACTTC	CASRSGLAGSYEQYF
NA	NA	TRBV20-1	TRBJ1-5	TGCAGTGCTAGGGGGGGCGGAAATCAGCCCCAGCATTTT	CSARGGGNQPQHF
NA	NA	TRBV20-1	TRBJ2-2	TGCAGTGCCCGACAGCCCACCGGGGAGCTGTTTTTT	CSARQPTGELFF
NA	NA	TRBV6-2/TRBV6-3	TRBJ1-6	TGTGCCAGCAGTCCGGAGATTCAACCCCTCCACTTT	CASSPEIQPLHF
NA	few	TRBV9	TRBJ1-2	TGTGCCAGCAGCGTAACGCCGCAAGGGGGGAACTATGGCTACACCTTC	CASSVTPQGGNYGYTF
TRBD2	NA	TRBV24-1	TRBJ2-1	TGTGCCACCAGTGAGACCGGGACTAGCGGTGAGCAGTTCTTC	CATSETGTSGEQFF
TRBD2	NA	TRBV7-9	TRBJ2-2	TGTGCCAGCAGCTTAAGTAGCGGGGTAGTCACCGGGGAGCTGTTTTTT	CASSLSSGVVTGELFF
NA	few	TRBV15	TRBJ2-1	TGTGCCACCAGCAGAGTTGGTGTCTCCTACAATGAGCAGTTCTTC	CATSRVGVSYNEQFF
NA	NA	TRBV19	TRBJ2-1	TGTGCCAGTAGTATGACTGGGGCGGGTGAGCAGTTCTTC	CASSMTGAGEQFF
NA	NA	TRBV20-1	TRBJ2-7	TGCAGTGCGGGGGCATGGGGTAGCTCCTACGAGCAGTACTTC	CSAGAWGSSYEQYF
NA	once	TRBV6-1	TRBJ1-6	TGTGCCAGCAGTTACGATAGCCTGTCACCCCTCCACTTT	CASSYDSLSPLHF
NA	few	TRBV7-3	TRBJ2-6	TGTGCCAGCAGCTTACTCCCTGGGGCCAACGTCCTGACTTTC	CASSLLPGANVLTF
NA	NA	TRBV29-1	TRBJ2-1	TGCAGCGTTGAAGATCTTCGGGGAGGCCTGAGTTGGCAGTTCTTC	CSVEDLRGGLSWQFF
TRBD2	NA	TRBV20-1	TRBJ2-1	TGCAGTGCTAGCGGGGGGAATGAGCAGTTCTTC	CSASGGNEQFF
NA	NA	TRBV6-6	TRBJ2-7	TGTGCCGCAAGGAGGGGGTACGAGCAGTACTTC	CAARRGYEQYF
TRBD1	NA	TRBV29-1	TRBJ2-1	TGCAGCGTTGGCGTGACAGGGCTTAACAATGAGCAGTTCTTC	CSVGVTGLNNEQFF
TRBD1	NA	TRBV5-1	TRBJ1-6	TGCGCCAGCAGCATAGGACAGGGAGAATCACCCCTCCACTTT	CASSIGQGESPLHF
TRBD2	once	TRBV9	TRBJ2-1	TGTGTCAGCGGCCCGTCCGGGGGGGGTGGCAATGAGCAGTTCTTC	CVSGPSGGGGNEQFF
NA	NA	TRBV9	TRBJ2-3	TGTGCCAGCAGCGTAGCGGGGCTGGCTAGCACAGATACGCAGTATTTT	CASSVAGLASTDTQYF
TRBD2	NA	TRBV15	TRBJ2-5	TGTGCCACCAGCAGAGGTTTTGGACTAGCTTTTGAGACCCAGTACTTC	CATSRGFGLAFETQYF
NA	NA	TRBV19	TRBJ1-1	TGTGCCAGTAGTAAGCCAGGGGATAGGACTGAAGCTTTCTTT	CASSKPGDRTEAFF
NA	NA	TRBV7-9	TRBJ2-7	TGTGCCAGCAGCTTAGGTGTCTCAGGGTCCTACGAGCAGTACTTC	CASSLGVSGSYEQYF
TRBD1	NA	TRBV7-9	TRBJ2-7	TGTGCCAGCCTGGGACAGGGGGCTTACGAGCAGTACTTC	CASLGQGAYEQYF
TRBD1	few	TRBV24-1	TRBJ1-1	TGTGCCACCAGTGATTTTCCGGACAGGACCACGAACACTGAAGCTTTCTTT	CATSDFPDRTTNTEAFF
NA	NA	TRBV25-1	TRBJ1-1	TGTGCCAGCAGTGAACCAGGACAAGGGAGCACTGAAGCTTTCTTT	CASSEPGQGSTEAFF
NA	NA	TRBV2	TRBJ2-7	TGTGCCAGCAGCGTAGGATCGGAAGTCTACGAGCAGTACTTC	CASSVGSEVYEQYF
NA	NA	TRBV7-8	TRBJ2-7	TGTGCCAGCAGCGCCCCGGGACCGACCGAGCAGTACTTC	CASSAPGPTEQYF
NA	NA	TRBV2	TRBJ2-7	TGTGCCAGCTTTACAGGTTACGAGCAGTACTTC	CASFTGYEQYF
TRBD2	NA	TRBV5-1	TRBJ2-1	TGCGCCAGCAGCTTGGTCTCTAGCGGAAGGTACAATGAGCAGTTCTTC	CASSLVSSGRYNEQFF
NA	NA	TRBV25-1	TRBJ1-1	TGTGCCAGCAGTAGTACGGCCCGGAGGAACACTGAAGCTTTCTTT	CASSSTARRNTEAFF
NA	NA	TRBV2	TRBJ2-5	TGTGCCAGCAGTGACTATGCTCGGATCCAAGAGACCCAGTACTTC	CASSDYARIQETQYF
NA	few	TRBV20-1	TRBJ2-2	TGCAGTGCCCCAGGGTCCGGGGAGCTGTTTTTT	CSAPGSGELFF
NA	NA	TRBV9	TRBJ1-1	TGTGCCAGCAGCGTACAGACAAACACTGAAGCTTTCTTT	CASSVQTNTEAFF
TRBD1	NA	TRBV10-3	TRBJ1-6	TGTGCCATCACCTCAGACAGGGTTAATTCACCCCTCCACTTT	CAITSDRVNSPLHF